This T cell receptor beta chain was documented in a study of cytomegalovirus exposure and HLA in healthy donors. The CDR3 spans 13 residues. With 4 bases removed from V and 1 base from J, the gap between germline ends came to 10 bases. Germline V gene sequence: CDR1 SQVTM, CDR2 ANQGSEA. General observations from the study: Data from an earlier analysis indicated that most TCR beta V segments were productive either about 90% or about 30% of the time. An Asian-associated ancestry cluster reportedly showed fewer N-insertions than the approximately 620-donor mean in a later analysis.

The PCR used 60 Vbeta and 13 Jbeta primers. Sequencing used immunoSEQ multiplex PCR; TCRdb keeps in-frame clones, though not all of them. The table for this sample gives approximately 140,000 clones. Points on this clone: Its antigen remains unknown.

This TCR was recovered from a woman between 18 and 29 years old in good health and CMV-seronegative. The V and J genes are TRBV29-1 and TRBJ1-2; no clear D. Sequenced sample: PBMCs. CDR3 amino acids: CSVGVAINYGYTF. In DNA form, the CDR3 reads TGCAGCGTTGGAGTCGCAATTAACTATGGCTACACCTTC.